What follows is one TCR beta chain and its context. This CDR3 is 13 amino acids long. Trimming at V came to 1 base and at J to 8 bases, leaving 4 bases not matched to a gene. Germline values: CDR1 MNHNS, CDR2 SASEGT. TCRdb keeps only in-frame clones here, not all; method: immunoSEQ multiplex PCR. The sample records 55,000 to 70,000 clones, roughly nine tenths being singletons. The sample is drawn from a study of T cell changes during pregnancy in multiple sclerosis. The sequence derives from a female donor with multiple sclerosis, enrolled in a pregnancy study. Sequenced here: peripheral blood, sampled in the first trimester of pregnancy. The V gene is TRBV6-1, the J gene TRBJ1-2; 7 bases align to TRBD1. DNA of the CDR3: TGTGCCAGCAGTGAAGACAGGGGTTTCGGCTACACCTTC. Translating gives CASSEDRGFGYTF.